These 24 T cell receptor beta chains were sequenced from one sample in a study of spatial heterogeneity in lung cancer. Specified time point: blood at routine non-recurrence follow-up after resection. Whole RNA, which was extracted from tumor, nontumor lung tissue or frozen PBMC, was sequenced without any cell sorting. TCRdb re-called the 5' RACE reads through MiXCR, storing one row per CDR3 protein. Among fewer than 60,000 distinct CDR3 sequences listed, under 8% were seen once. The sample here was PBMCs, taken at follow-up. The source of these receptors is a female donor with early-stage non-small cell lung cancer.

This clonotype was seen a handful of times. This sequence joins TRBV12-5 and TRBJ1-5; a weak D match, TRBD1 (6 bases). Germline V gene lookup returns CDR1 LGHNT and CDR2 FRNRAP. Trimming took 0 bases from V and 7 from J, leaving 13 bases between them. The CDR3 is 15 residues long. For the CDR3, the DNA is TGTGCTAGTGGTTTGGTCAGGGGCACCATCCAGCCCCAGCATTTT. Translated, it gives CASGLVRGTIQPQHF.

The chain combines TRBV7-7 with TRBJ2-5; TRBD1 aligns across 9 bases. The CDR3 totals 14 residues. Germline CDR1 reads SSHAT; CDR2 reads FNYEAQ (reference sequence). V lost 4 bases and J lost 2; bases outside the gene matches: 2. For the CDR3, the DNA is TGTGCCAGCAGCTACAGGGGGCAGCAAGAGACCCAGTACTTC. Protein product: CASSYRGQQETQYF.

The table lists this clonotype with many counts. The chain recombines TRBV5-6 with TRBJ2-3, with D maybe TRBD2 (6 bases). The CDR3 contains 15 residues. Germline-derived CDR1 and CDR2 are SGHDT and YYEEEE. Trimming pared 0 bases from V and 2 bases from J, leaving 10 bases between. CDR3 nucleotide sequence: TGTGCCAGCAGCTTGGTGGCTAGCGACACAGATACGCAGTATTTT. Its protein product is CASSLVASDTDTQYF.

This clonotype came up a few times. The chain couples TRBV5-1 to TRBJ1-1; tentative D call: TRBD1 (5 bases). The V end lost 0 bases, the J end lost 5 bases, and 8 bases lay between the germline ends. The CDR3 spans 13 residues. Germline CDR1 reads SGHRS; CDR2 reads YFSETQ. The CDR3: CASSLGRGTEAFF. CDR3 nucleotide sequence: TGCGCCAGCAGCTTGGGAAGGGGAACTGAAGCTTTCTTT.

This chain's CDR3 is CASSYSKTQYF. In nucleotides, the CDR3 is TGTGCCAGCAGTTACTCAAAGACCCAGTACTTC. The genes are TRBV6-2 or TRBV6-3 and TRBJ2-5; D is undetermined. This CDR3 contains 11 residues. Germline V gives CDR1 MNHEY, CDR2 SVGEGT. Trimming removed 0 bases from V and 6 bases from J, with 2 bases in between.

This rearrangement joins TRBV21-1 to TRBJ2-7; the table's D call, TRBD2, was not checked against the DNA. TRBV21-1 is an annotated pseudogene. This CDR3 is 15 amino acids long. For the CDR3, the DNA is TGTGCCAGCAACACATGGCGGGGTAGGCTTTACGAGCAGTACTTC. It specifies CASNTWRGRLYEQYF.

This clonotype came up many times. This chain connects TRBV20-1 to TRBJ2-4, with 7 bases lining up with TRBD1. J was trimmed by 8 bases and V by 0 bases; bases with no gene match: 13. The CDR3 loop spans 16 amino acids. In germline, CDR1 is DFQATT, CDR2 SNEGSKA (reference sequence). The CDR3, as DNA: TGCAGTGCTAGAGATCTAACAGGGGAGCCGTGGGACATTCAGTACTTC. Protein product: CSARDLTGEPWDIQYF.

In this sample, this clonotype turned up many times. The CDR3 DNA reads as TGTGCCAGCAGTGACGGGGCGGTCACAGATACGCAGTATTTT. Translating it yields CASSDGAVTDTQYF. The J gene is TRBJ2-3, the V gene TRBV6-2 or TRBV6-3; perhaps D is TRBD1 or TRBD2 (5 bases each). Germline CDR1 MNHEY, CDR2 SVGEGT. CDR3 length: 14 amino acids. Trimming pared 5 bases from V and 2 bases from J, leaving 11 bases between.

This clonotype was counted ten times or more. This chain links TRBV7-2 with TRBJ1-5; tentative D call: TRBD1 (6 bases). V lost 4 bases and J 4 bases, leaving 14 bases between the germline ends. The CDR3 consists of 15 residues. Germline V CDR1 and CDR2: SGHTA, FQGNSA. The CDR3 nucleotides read TGTGCCAGCAGCTCCTATACAGGGACTAATCAGCCCCAGCATTTT. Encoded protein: CASSSYTGTNQPQHF.

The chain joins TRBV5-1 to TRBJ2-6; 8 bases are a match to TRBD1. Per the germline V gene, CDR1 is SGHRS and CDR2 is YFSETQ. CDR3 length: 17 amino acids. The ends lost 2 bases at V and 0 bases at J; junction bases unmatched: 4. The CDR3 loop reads CASSLPGGSSGANVLTF. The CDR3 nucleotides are TGCGCCAGCAGCTTACCAGGGGGCAGCTCTGGGGCCAACGTCCTGACTTTC.

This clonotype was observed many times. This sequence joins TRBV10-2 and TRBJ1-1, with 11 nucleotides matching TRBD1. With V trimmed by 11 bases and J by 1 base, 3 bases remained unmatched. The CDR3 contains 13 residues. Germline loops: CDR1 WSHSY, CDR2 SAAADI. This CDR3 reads CASGQGANTEAFF. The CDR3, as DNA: TGCGCCTCCGGACAGGGGGCGAACACTGAAGCTTTCTTT.

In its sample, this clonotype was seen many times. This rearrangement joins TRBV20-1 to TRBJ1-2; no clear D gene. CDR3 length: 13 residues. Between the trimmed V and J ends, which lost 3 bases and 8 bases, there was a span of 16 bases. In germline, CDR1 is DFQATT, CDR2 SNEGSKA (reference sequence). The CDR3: CSASHGQETGYTF. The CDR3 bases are TGCAGTGCTAGTCATGGGCAGGAAACCGGCTACACCTTC.

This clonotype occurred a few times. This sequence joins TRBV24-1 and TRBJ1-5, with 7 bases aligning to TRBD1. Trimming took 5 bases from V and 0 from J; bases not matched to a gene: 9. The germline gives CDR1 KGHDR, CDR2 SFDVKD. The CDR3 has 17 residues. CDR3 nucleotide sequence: TGTGCCACCAGTGTGGACAGGTTCGCCTATAGCAATCAGCCCCAGCATTTT. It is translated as CATSVDRFAYSNQPQHF.

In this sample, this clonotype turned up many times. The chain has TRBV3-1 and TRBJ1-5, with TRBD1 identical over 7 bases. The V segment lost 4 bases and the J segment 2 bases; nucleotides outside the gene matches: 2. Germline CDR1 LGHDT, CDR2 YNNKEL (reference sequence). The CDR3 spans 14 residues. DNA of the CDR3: TGTGCCAGCAGCCTTACAGGGGGCAATCAGCCCCAGCATTTT. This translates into CASSLTGGNQPQHF. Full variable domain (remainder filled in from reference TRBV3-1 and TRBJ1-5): DTAVSQTPKYLVTQMGNDKSIKCEQNLGHDTMYWYKQDSKKFLKIMFSYNNKELIINETVPNRFSPKSPDKAHLNLHINSLELGDSAVYFCASSLTGGNQPQHFGDGTRLSIL.

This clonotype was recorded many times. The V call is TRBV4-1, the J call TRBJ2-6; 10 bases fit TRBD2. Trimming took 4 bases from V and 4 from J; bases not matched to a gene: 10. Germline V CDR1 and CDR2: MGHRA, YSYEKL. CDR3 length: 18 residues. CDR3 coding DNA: TGCGCCAGCAGCCCTTCTGGACTAGCGGCGGGCGGGGCCAACGTCCTGACTTTC. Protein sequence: CASSPSGLAAGGANVLTF.

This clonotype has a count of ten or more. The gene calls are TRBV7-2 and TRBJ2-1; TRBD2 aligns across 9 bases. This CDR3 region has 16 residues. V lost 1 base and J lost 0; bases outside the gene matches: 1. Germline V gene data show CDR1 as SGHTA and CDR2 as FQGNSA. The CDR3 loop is CASSLVSGSSYNEQFF. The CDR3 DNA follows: TGTGCCAGCAGCTTAGTTAGCGGGAGCTCCTACAATGAGCAGTTCTTC.

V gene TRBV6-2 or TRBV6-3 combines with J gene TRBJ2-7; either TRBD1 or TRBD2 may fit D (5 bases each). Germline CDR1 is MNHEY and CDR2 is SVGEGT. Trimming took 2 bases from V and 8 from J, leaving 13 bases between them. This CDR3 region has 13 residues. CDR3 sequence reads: CASSYRAPGQQYF. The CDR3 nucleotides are TGTGCCAGCAGTTACAGGGCGCCGGGACAGCAGTACTTC.

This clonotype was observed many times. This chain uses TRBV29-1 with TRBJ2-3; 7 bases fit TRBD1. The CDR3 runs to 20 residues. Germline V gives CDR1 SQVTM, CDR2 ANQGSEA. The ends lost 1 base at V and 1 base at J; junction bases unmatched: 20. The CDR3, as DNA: TGCAGCGTTGAAGGCCCCCTTACCAGGACCAGACAGGGTGGCACAGATACGCAGTATTTT. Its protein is CSVEGPLTRTRQGGTDTQYF.

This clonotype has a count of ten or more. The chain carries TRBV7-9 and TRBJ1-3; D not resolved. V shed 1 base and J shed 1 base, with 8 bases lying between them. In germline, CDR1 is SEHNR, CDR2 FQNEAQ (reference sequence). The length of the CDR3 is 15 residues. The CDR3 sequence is CASSLGPESGNTIYF. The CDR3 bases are TGTGCCAGCAGCTTAGGACCGGAGTCTGGAAACACCATATATTTT.

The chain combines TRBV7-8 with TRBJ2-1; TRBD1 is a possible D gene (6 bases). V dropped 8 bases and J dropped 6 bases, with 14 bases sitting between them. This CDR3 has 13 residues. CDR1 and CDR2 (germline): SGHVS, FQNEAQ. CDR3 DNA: TGTGCCAGCGAACTCGGACAGTTCAATGAGCAGTTCTTC. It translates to CASELGQFNEQFF.

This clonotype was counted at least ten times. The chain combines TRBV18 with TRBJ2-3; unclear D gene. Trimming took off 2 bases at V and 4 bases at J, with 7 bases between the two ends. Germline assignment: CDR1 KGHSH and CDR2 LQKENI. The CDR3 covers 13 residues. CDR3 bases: TGTGCCAGCTCACCATCCTTAGCAGATACGCAGTATTTT. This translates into CASSPSLADTQYF.

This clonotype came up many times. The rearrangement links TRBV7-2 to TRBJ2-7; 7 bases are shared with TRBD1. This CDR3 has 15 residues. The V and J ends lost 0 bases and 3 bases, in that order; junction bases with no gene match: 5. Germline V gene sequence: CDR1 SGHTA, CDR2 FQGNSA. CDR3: CASSLASAGGYEQYF. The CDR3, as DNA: TGTGCCAGCAGCTTAGCCTCCGCAGGGGGCTACGAGCAGTACTTC.

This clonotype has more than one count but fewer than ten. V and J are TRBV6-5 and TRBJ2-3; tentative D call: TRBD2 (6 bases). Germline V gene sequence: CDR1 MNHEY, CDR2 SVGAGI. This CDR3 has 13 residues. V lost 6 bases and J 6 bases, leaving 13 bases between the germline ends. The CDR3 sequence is CASSPPGLDTQYF. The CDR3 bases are TGTGCCAGCAGCCCACCGGGACTCGATACGCAGTATTTT.

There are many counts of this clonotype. CDR3 nucleotide sequence: TGTGCCAGCAGCTCCCAGGGGGGCCCCTACAATGAGCAGTTCTTC. This sequence encodes CASSSQGGPYNEQFF. The chain combines TRBV7-2 with TRBJ2-1; tentatively, D is TRBD1 (7 bases). This CDR3 spans 15 amino acids. Per germline, CDR1 SGHTA and CDR2 FQGNSA. The germline V and J ends were trimmed by 4 bases and 2 bases, with 12 bases remaining between them.